This is a list of T cell receptor beta chains from one sample in a study of identifying expanded T cells in peripheral blood. The assay was immunoSEQ multiplex PCR, and TCRdb's table has in-frame clones only and misses some. Counted here are 65,000 to 95,000 clones, about 87% occurring once; the ten biggest clones make up 7% to 7.5%. The sequenced material came from blood. Receptors originate from a person between 18 and 75 years old in good health. Each CDR3 is given with its conserved first and last residue. A D gene is named only where the DNA matches it firmly. Rows give clone size only sometimes, using once, few, many, or a class for an expanded clone.

abundance	d_gene	v_gene	j_gene	CDR3aa	CDR3nt
NA	NA	TRBV6-6	TRBJ1-5	CASRTGQAPQPQHF	TGTGCCAGCAGGACGGGGCAAGCGCCCCAGCCCCAGCATTTT
NA	NA	TRBV5-1	TRBJ2-5	CASSVGGETQYF	TGCGCCAGCAGCGTAGGAGGAGAGACCCAGTACTTC
NA	NA	TRBV29-1	TRBJ1-2	CSVKGIYGYTF	TGCAGTGTTAAGGGGATTTATGGCTACACCTTC
NA	NA	TRBV6-5	TRBJ1-1	CASSLNQGPEAFF	TGTGCCAGCAGCCTTAATCAGGGCCCTGAAGCTTTCTTT
NA	NA	TRBV6-9	TRBJ2-6	CASERSGANVLTF	TGTGCCAGCGAGCGCTCTGGGGCCAACGTCCTGACTTTC
NA	NA	TRBV10-2	TRBJ1-4	CASSPRGDEKLFF	TGCGCCAGCAGTCCCAGAGGGGACGAAAAACTGTTTTTT
NA	NA	TRBV19	TRBJ2-1	CASSIGARLYNEQFF	TGTGCCAGTAGTATCGGGGCGCGCTTATACAATGAGCAGTTCTTC
NA	NA	TRBV6-6	TRBJ1-3	CASSYSRGPGNTIYF	TGTGCCAGCAGTTACTCAAGAGGGCCAGGAAACACCATATATTTT
NA	NA	TRBV19	TRBJ1-5	CASSIKGNQPQHF	TGTGCCAGTAGTATCAAGGGGAATCAGCCCCAGCATTTT
few	NA	TRBV11-3	TRBJ2-3	CASSFPGLTDTQYF	TGTGCCAGCAGCTTCCCCGGACTCACAGATACGCAGTATTTT
NA	NA	TRBV7-9	TRBJ1-2	CASSVEGYGYTF	TGTGCCAGCAGCGTAGAAGGCTATGGCTACACCTTC
NA	NA	TRBV6-5	TRBJ2-1	CASSYSVDPFPNEQFF	TGTGCCAGCAGTTACTCGGTAGACCCTTTCCCTAATGAGCAGTTCTTC
NA	TRBD2	TRBV11-2	TRBJ2-7	CASSPGGGSYEQYF	TGTGCCAGCAGCCCCGGCGGGGGGTCCTACGAGCAGTACTTC
NA	NA	TRBV27	TRBJ2-5	CASSLSISTSKETQYF	TGTGCCAGCAGTTTATCGATTAGCACTAGCAAAGAGACCCAGTACTTC
NA	TRBD1	TRBV5-1	TRBJ1-6	CASSFAGKDRGLGSYNSPLHF	TGCGCCAGCAGCTTCGCGGGAAAGGACAGGGGTTTGGGCTCCTATAATTCACCCCTCCACTTT